Each of the 3 T cell receptor beta chains below was sequenced from the same sample in a study of blood T cells in healthy people across ages. Then a second PCR, running roughly 7 to 11 cycles, was carried out with a sample-barcoded 5' primer and a J-beta primer mix. MiXCR, applied by TCRdb to the 5' RACE reads, yields one record per CDR3 protein. The sample lists some 1,800,000 distinct CDR3 sequences; about two fifths were seen once. Sample: blood. All receptors come from a human donor in good health.

To note about this clonotype: Its ends do not fully match the called genes, so a read error is possible. This CDR3 reads CVSSVGGGTEAFF. In nucleotides, the CDR3 is TGTGTCAGCAGCGTTGGAGGGGGCACTGAAGCTTTCTTT. The rearrangement uses TRBV9 and TRBJ1-1, with D perhaps TRBD1 (6 bases). CDR1 is SGDLS, CDR2 YYNGEE, per germline. CDR3 length: 13 amino acids.

About this clonotype itself: One end of the junction fails to match germline, which may point to a read error. CDR3 protein: CVSSLIRQKLFF. For the CDR3, the DNA is TGTGTCAGCAGTTTAATCAGACAGAAACTGTTTTTT. The chain carries TRBV12-3 or TRBV12-4 and TRBJ1-4, with a tentative D call TRBD1 (5 bases). The CDR3 totals 12 residues.

The chain is built from TRBV12-3 or TRBV12-4 and TRBJ1-6; D is perhaps TRBD1 (5 bases). Trimming pared 6 bases from V and 10 bases from J, leaving 10 bases between. This CDR3 has 12 amino acids. CDR3 amino acids: CASRRGDSPLHF. CDR3 sequence (DNA): TGTGCCAGCAGGAGGGGAGACTCACCCCTCCACTTT.